The present TCR beta chain was sequenced within a study of response to subunit inactivated influenza vaccine. With respect to this clonotype: Its antigen remains unidentified.

General observations from the study: There was a suggestion from the authors that each seasonal influenza vaccination recruits few new T cells.

A single record per CDR3 protein comes from TCRdb applying MiXCR to the RT-PCR reads. The sample includes about 170,000 distinct CDR3 sequences, roughly 10% of them seen just once. CDR1 and CDR2 (germline): MNHNS, SASEGT. This CDR3 region has 13 residues. V trimming: 4 bases; J trimming: 8 bases; junction bases outside the gene matches: 4. The receptor comes from a man aged 45-69 years who received an inactivated influenza vaccine. J is TRBJ2-2 and V is TRBV6-1; 7 bases are a match to TRBD1. The sample consisted of CD8+ T cells sorted from PBMCs, taken approximately 25 months after vaccination. CDR3 sequence (DNA): TGTGCCAGCAGTGGGGACAGCAGGGGGGAGCTGTTTTTT. This translates into CASSGDSRGELFF.